This T cell receptor (beta chain) comes out of a study of response to subunit inactivated influenza vaccine. TCRdb redid the calling of the RT-PCR reads with MiXCR, one entry per CDR3 protein. The table includes approximately 200,000 distinct CDR3 sequences, 14% detected once. The V end was cut by 8 bases, the J end by 6 bases, with 17 bases between. The CDR3 loop spans 13 amino acids. The chain couples TRBV12-3 or TRBV12-4 to TRBJ2-7; D unresolved. The TCR was taken from a man aged 50-60 years who received an inactivated influenza vaccine. The sequencing here drew on CD8+ T cells sorted from PBMCs, taken 5 days after vaccination. For the CDR3, the DNA is TGTGCCAGCCGTAATGCAGAGGTCGCCGAGCAGTACTTC. It is translated as CASRNAEVAEQYF.